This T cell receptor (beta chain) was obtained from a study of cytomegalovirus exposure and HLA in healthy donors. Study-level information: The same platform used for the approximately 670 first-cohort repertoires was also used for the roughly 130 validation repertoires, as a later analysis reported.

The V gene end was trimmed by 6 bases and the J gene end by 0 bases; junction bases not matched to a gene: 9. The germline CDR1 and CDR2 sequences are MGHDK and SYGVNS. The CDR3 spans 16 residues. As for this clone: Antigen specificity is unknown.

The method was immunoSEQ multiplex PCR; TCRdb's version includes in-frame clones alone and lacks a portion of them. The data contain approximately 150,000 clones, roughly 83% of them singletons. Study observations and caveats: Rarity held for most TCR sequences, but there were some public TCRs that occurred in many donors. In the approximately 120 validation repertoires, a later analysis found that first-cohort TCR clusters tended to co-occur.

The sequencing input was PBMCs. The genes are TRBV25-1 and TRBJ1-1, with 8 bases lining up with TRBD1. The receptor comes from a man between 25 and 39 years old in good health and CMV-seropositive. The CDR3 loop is CASRAGTGPMNTEAFF. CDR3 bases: TGTGCCAGCAGAGCCGGGACAGGACCTATGAACACTGAAGCTTTCTTT. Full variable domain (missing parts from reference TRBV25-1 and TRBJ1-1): EADIYQTPRYLVIGTGKKITLECSQTMGHDKMYWYQQDPGMELHLIHYSYGVNSTEKGDLSSESTVSRIRTEHFPLTLESARPSHTSQYLCASRAGTGPMNTEAFFGQGTRLTVV.